The clone carrying this T cell receptor (beta chain) showed up just a few times. No antigen is known for it. This sample was taken from a study of shared clonotypes between healthy human individuals. Every donor, a Caucasian adult, lived in Nashville, Tennessee. The CDR3 runs 13 residues. Per the germline V gene, CDR1 is SGHTA and CDR2 is FQGNSA. V was pared by 2 bases and J by 3 bases, with 8 bases between. Notes on the study in general: Represented genetic and exposure-history diversity was restricted by having few donors.

The authors split each subset's genomic DNA evenly across several immunoSEQ plates. TCRdb's table, derived via immunoSEQ multiplex PCR, lists solely in-frame clones and lacks some. Among about 490,000 clones listed, roughly 78% were seen once. This receptor was identified in a woman in her thirties or forties in good health. Some clones in this sample may be carry-over from other donors' samples. Sample: PBMCs. The J gene is TRBJ2-7, the V gene TRBV7-2; D is undetermined. The CDR3 DNA reads TGTGCCAGCAGCTTAAGACATTTCTACGAGCAGTACTTC. This encodes CASSLRHFYEQYF.